Shown below are 14 T cell receptor beta chains from a single sample sequenced in a study of blood T cell repertoires in COVID-19. Profiling relied on immunoSEQ multiplex PCR, and the TCRdb table lists in-frame clones only, not all of them. Of about 140,000 clones in the sample, about 90% were seen once. Sequencing used peripheral blood. Receptor source: a woman between 45 and 60 years old with acute or convalescent COVID-19.

This sequence joins TRBV2 and TRBJ2-2; TRBD1 matches 9 bases. The CDR3 sequence is 14 residues long. Trimming removed 6 bases from V and 10 bases from J; junction bases left unmatched: 9. Germline V gives CDR1 SNHLY, CDR2 FYNNEI. The chain's CDR3 is CASRDRTGVEELFF. The CDR3 bases are TGTGCCAGCAGGGACCGGACAGGGGTGGAGGAGCTGTTTTTT.

The rearrangement links TRBV6-5 to TRBJ1-3; 9 bases agree with TRBD1. V was pared by 2 bases and J by 7 bases, with 9 bases of the junction left unmatched. Germline CDR1 reads MNHEY; CDR2 reads SVGAGI. This CDR3 region has 16 residues. CDR3 coding DNA: TGTGCCAGCAGTTACACAGGGACAGGGAGAGGTAACACCATATATTTT. Translated, it gives CASSYTGTGRGNTIYF.

This chain uses TRBV4-1 with TRBJ2-1, with D perhaps matching TRBD2 (5 bases). Trimming stripped 3 bases from V and 8 bases from J, with 11 bases between. CDR3 length equals 13 residues. Germline V gene lookup returns CDR1 MGHRA and CDR2 YSYEKL. The CDR3 nucleotides are TGCGCCAGCAGCCAGGTGCCCGGGGATGAGCAGTTCTTC. This encodes CASSQVPGDEQFF.

V and J are TRBV4-1 and TRBJ1-5; possibly TRBD1 for D (6 bases). V gave up 4 bases and J gave up 0 bases, with 16 bases separating them. CDR3 length: 17 residues. Looked up from germline, CDR1 is MGHRA and CDR2 is YSYEKL. CDR3 protein: CASSLSGKGDSNQPQHF. CDR3 bases: TGCGCCAGCAGCCTCTCAGGGAAGGGGGATAGCAATCAGCCCCAGCATTTT.

This clone was detected only once. The DNA is left out, because the CDR3 cannot be placed on it with certainty; the CDR3 is given as TCRdb lists it. The V gene is TRBV28, the J gene TRBJ2-7; TRBD1 is the table's D call and was not checked against the DNA. The CDR3 numbers 14 amino acids, ends counted. CDR1 and CDR2 from the germline V gene are MDHEN and SYDVKM. The CDR3 sequence is CASSPVGQGNEHFF.

The chain joins TRBV6-1 to TRBJ2-1; 12 bases agree with TRBD2. Germline loops: CDR1 MNHNS, CDR2 SASEGT. This CDR3 comprises 16 residues. V was clipped by 6 bases and J by 0 bases; unmatched bases: 3. CDR3 DNA sequence: TGTGCCAGCAGGGAACTAGCGGGGGGCTCCTACAATGAGCAGTTCTTC. It codes for CASRELAGGSYNEQFF.

This clone came up a few times. The V and J genes are TRBV24-1 and TRBJ2-3, with TRBD2 matching over 10 bases. CDR1 KGHDR and CDR2 SFDVKD come from the germline V gene. This CDR3 is built from 17 residues. V shed 3 bases, J shed 4 bases, and the junction held 9 bases outside the gene matches. The CDR3 region has the DNA TGTGCCACCAGTGATCCCTCCCAGCGGGGGGGGCCAGATACGCAGTATTTT. Amino acids: CATSDPSQRGGPDTQYF.

The chain couples TRBV25-1 to TRBJ1-1, with unresolved D. V lost 8 bases to trimming and J lost 7 bases, with 11 bases between them. The CDR3 loop spans 11 amino acids. Germline V gene sequence: CDR1 MGHDK, CDR2 SYGVNS. The CDR3 sequence is CASSLALEAFF. The CDR3 coding sequence is TGTGCCAGCTCACTAGCCCTTGAAGCTTTCTTT.

The V call is TRBV19, the J call TRBJ1-5, with D maybe TRBD1 (5 bases). The germline V gene encodes CDR1 LNHDA and CDR2 SQIVND (reference sequence). The germline V and J ends were trimmed by 3 bases and 0 bases, with 9 bases remaining between them. CDR3 length: 15 amino acids. In nucleotides, the CDR3 is TGTGCCAGTAGTATCGGGGGTTATAGCAATCAGCCCCAGCATTTT. It specifies CASSIGGYSNQPQHF.

The gene calls are TRBV2 and TRBJ2-5, with 9 bases aligning to TRBD2. J was trimmed by 5 bases and V by 5 bases; bases with no gene match: 9. The CDR3 loop spans 15 amino acids. The germline gives CDR1 SNHLY, CDR2 FYNNEI. CDR3 in DNA: TGTGCCAGCAGTTTGACTAGCGGACTGCTTGAGACCCAGTACTTC. Translating gives CASSLTSGLLETQYF.

The chain has TRBV18 and TRBJ1-1; D is unresolved. V dropped 3 bases and J dropped 0 bases, with 11 bases sitting between them. The CDR3 loop spans 15 amino acids. Germline lookup yields CDR1 KGHSH and CDR2 LQKENI. The CDR3 reads CASSPPRTMNTEAFF. In DNA form, the CDR3 reads TGTGCCAGCTCACCCCCTAGGACTATGAACACTGAAGCTTTCTTT.

CDR3 residues: CARSTGQNYEQYF. CDR3 nucleotide sequence: TGTGCCAGAAGCACGGGACAGAACTACGAGCAGTACTTC. The gene calls are TRBV5-3 and TRBJ2-7; 7 positions match TRBD1. TRBV5-3 is annotated as an ORF whose role is uncertain. V shed 4 bases and J 3 bases; nucleotides not matched to a gene: 4. This CDR3 is built from 13 residues.

The chain uses TRBV10-3 and TRBJ2-2, with 8 bases aligning to TRBD1. Germline CDR1 reads ENHRY; CDR2 reads SYGVKD. The junction had 6 bases not matched to a gene; V was cut back by 6 bases and J by 6 bases. This CDR3 is built from 14 residues. The CDR3 protein is CAISFQGAPGELFF. CDR3 nucleotides: TGTGCCATCAGCTTTCAGGGGGCGCCCGGGGAGCTGTTTTTT.

The V and J genes are TRBV2 and TRBJ2-1; unclear D gene. V was shortened by 3 bases and J by 3 bases, with 3 bases between the two germline ends. CDR3 size: 12 residues. Germline V gene lookup returns CDR1 SNHLY and CDR2 FYNNEI. The CDR3 here is CASSDSYNEQFF. CDR3 nucleotide sequence: TGTGCCAGCAGTGACAGCTACAATGAGCAGTTCTTC.